These 19 T cell receptor beta chains came from one sample sequenced in a study of blood T cell repertoires in COVID-19. Here immunoSEQ multiplex PCR was the method, and the copy in TCRdb shows in-frame clones only, minus some. The data contain some 390,000 clones, around 89% of them singletons. The specimen sequenced was PBMCs or T cells enriched from blood (not recorded which). The receptors come from a man younger than 40 who had recovered from COVID-19.

The chain carries TRBV5-4 and TRBJ2-7; possibly TRBD2 for D (6 bases). The CDR3 covers 14 residues. Trimming took off 4 bases at V and 3 bases at J, with 14 bases between the two ends. Looked up from germline, CDR1 is SGHNT and CDR2 is YYREEE (reference sequence). The CDR3: CASSPGGDVYEQYF. CDR3 coding DNA: TGTGCCAGCAGCCCAGGAGGGGACGTCTACGAGCAGTACTTC.

The table lists this clone with many counts. Written as DNA, the CDR3 is TGTGCCAGCAGTCTGGATCCTACAGGGTTTTCACCCCTCCACTTT. This sequence encodes CASSLDPTGFSPLHF. V and J are TRBV6-4 and TRBJ1-6; D possibly corresponds to TRBD1 (6 bases). This CDR3 comprises 15 residues. CDR1 is MRHNA and CDR2 is SNTAGT in the germline V gene. V was clipped by 5 bases and J by 9 bases, with 17 bases between them.

In its sample, this clone was seen once. This chain joins TRBV5-4 and TRBJ2-7, with a possible D match to TRBD2 (7 bases). This CDR3 comprises 16 residues. Deletions cut 3 bases from V and 4 bases from J, with 20 bases between. Germline CDR1 and CDR2: SGHNT and YYREEE (reference sequence). In nucleotides, the CDR3 is TGTGCCAGCAGCTGGGGGGGCACTGGAGGTAAATACGAGCAGTACTTC. Translated, it gives CASSWGGTGGKYEQYF.

This chain connects TRBV5-1 to TRBJ2-3, with TRBD2 matching over 10 bases. CDR3 length: 15 amino acids. Losses at the gene ends were 2 bases for V and 4 bases for J; bases not matched to a gene: 4. Germline V gene lookup returns CDR1 SGHRS and CDR2 YFSETQ. The CDR3 spells CASSFASGSSDTQYF. The CDR3 bases are TGCGCCAGCAGCTTTGCTAGCGGGAGTTCAGATACGCAGTATTTT.

V is TRBV18 and J is TRBJ2-4; TRBD2 matches 11 bases. CDR3 length: 16 amino acids. Germline trimming cut 4 bases from V and 6 bases from J; bases unmatched to any gene: 8. Germline-derived CDR1 and CDR2 are KGHSH and LQKENI. CDR3 sequence (DNA): TGTGCCAGCTCACAACTGGAGGGACTAGCGGTAAACATTCAGTACTTC. Protein product: CASSQLEGLAVNIQYF.

The chain is built from TRBV10-3 and TRBJ1-1; D might be TRBD1 (5 bases). V was shortened by 7 bases and J by 11 bases, with 17 bases between the two germline ends. This CDR3 spans 12 amino acids. Germline CDR1 is ENHRY and CDR2 is SYGVKD. The CDR3 bases are TGTGCCATCAAGGGTGGGGCCAGCCTCGCTTTCTTT. Its protein is CAIKGGASLAFF.

V and J are TRBV18 and TRBJ1-4, with D possibly matching TRBD1 (6 bases). The CDR3 spans 15 residues. V lost 1 base, J lost 7 bases, and 13 bases lay in between. Germline-derived CDR1 and CDR2 are KGHSH and LQKENI. The CDR3 sequence is CASSPQGGSGEKLFF. The CDR3 nucleotides are TGTGCCAGCTCACCACAAGGGGGATCGGGTGAAAAACTGTTTTTT.

The CDR3 is CASSPGQQRDYGYTF. In nucleotides, the CDR3 is TGTGCCAGCTCACCGGGACAACAACGCGACTATGGCTACACCTTC. The chain is built from TRBV18 and TRBJ1-2; D may be TRBD1 (6 bases). The CDR3 runs to 15 residues. V dropped 3 bases and J dropped 3 bases, with 14 bases sitting between them. Germline V gene lookup returns CDR1 KGHSH and CDR2 LQKENI.

The chain combines TRBV5-4 with TRBJ2-7; 8 bases are a match to TRBD1. Per the germline V gene, CDR1 is SGHNT and CDR2 is YYREEE (reference sequence). Trimming at V came to 3 bases and at J to 7 bases, leaving 9 bases not matched to a gene. CDR3 length: 14 amino acids. The chain's CDR3 is CASSSGQGGIEQYF. DNA of the CDR3: TGTGCCAGCAGCTCAGGACAGGGTGGCATTGAGCAGTACTTC.

The rearrangement joins TRBV13 to TRBJ2-4; TRBD2 matches 7 bases. The CDR3 has 17 residues. Per germline, CDR1 PRHDT and CDR2 FYEKMQ (reference sequence). V dropped 5 bases and J dropped 8; count of bases not matched to a gene: 18. The CDR3 DNA follows: TGTGCCAGCAGCCCAGACCTAATGGCGGGAGCTCTCGACATTCAGTACTTC. This encodes CASSPDLMAGALDIQYF.

The V call is TRBV7-2, the J call TRBJ1-6; weak D call: TRBD1 (5 bases). Trimming took 5 bases from V and 8 from J, leaving 19 bases between them. The CDR3 runs to 16 residues. Germline loops: CDR1 SGHTA, CDR2 FQGNSA. The CDR3 sequence: CASSQVRQRRHSPLHF. CDR3 DNA sequence: TGTGCCAGCAGCCAAGTAAGACAGAGACGCCATTCACCCCTCCACTTT.

The chain is built from TRBV6-5 and TRBJ1-2; 8 bases agree with TRBD1. Trimming took 2 bases from V and 13 from J; bases not matched to a gene: 3. Germline V lookup: CDR1 MNHEY, CDR2 SVGAGI. This CDR3 is built from 11 residues. In nucleotides, the CDR3 is TGTGCCAGCAGTTACCAGGGGGCAGTCACCTTC. Its protein product is CASSYQGAVTF.

The V and J genes are TRBV7-9 and TRBJ2-3, with a possible D match to TRBD1 (6 bases). Germline values: CDR1 SEHNR, CDR2 FQNEAQ (reference sequence). V lost 5 bases to trimming and J lost 9 bases, with 12 bases between them. There are 12 residues in the CDR3. The CDR3 region is CASSPGQSTQYF. CDR3 bases: TGTGCCAGCAGCCCTGGACAGAGCACGCAGTATTTT.

The V gene is TRBV24-1, the J gene TRBJ1-4; D ambiguous. Germline V CDR1 and CDR2: KGHDR, SFDVKD. The V and J ends lost 6 bases and 3 bases respectively, with 16 bases between them. The CDR3 spans 16 residues. For the CDR3, the DNA is TGTGCCACCAGTCCCGGAGTAGCGTTTGCTAATGAAAAACTGTTTTTT. This sequence encodes CATSPGVAFANEKLFF.

This sequence joins TRBV5-1 and TRBJ2-2; 9 bases line up with TRBD2. The V and J ends lost 4 bases and 3 bases, in that order; junction bases with no gene match: 19. CDR3 length: 20 amino acids. The germline gives CDR1 SGHRS, CDR2 YFSETQ. The CDR3 DNA follows: TGCGCCAGCAGCCGGACCTTAGCGGGAGACTCCCCTTGGTACACCGGGGAGCTGTTTTTT. Encoded protein: CASSRTLAGDSPWYTGELFF.

The V call is TRBV24-1, the J call TRBJ2-5; 9 positions agree with TRBD1. Germline assignment: CDR1 KGHDR and CDR2 SFDVKD. CDR3 length: 16 amino acids. With 2 bases clipped from V and 4 bases from J, the junction kept 7 bases outside the gene matches. The CDR3 spells CATSDWQTGGAETQYF. CDR3 nucleotides: TGTGCCACCAGTGATTGGCAAACAGGGGGCGCAGAGACCCAGTACTTC.

The genes are TRBV18 and TRBJ2-7; D possibly corresponds to TRBD1 (5 bases). The V gene lost 5 bases and the J gene lost 0 bases, with 11 bases spanning the gap. The germline gives CDR1 KGHSH, CDR2 LQKENI. This CDR3 is 14 amino acids long. CDR3 nucleotide sequence: TGTGCCAGCTCAGCCCAGGGATCCTCCTACGAGCAGTACTTC. This codes for CASSAQGSSYEQYF. Full variable domain (outside the CDR3, taken from reference TRBV18 and TRBJ2-7): NAGVMQNPRHLVRRRGQEARLRCSPMKGHSHVYWYRQLPEEGLKFMVYLQKENIIDESGMPKERFSAEFPKEGPSILRIQQVVRGDSAAYFCASSAQGSSYEQYFGPGTRLTVT.

This rearrangement joins TRBV6-5 to TRBJ2-5, with D possibly TRBD1 on 5 matching bases. Trimming shortened V by 3 bases and J by 5 bases, and 10 bases separated the two germline ends. CDR1 is MNHEY and CDR2 is SVGAGI in the germline V gene. The CDR3 covers 13 residues. The CDR3 bases are TGTGCCAGCAGTTATTCAGGGATCGAGACCCAGTACTTC. It specifies CASSYSGIETQYF.

The chain joins TRBV5-5 to TRBJ1-1, with no clear D. There are 14 residues in the CDR3. The V end was cut by 0 bases, the J end by 12 bases, with 18 bases between. CDR1 is SGHKS, CDR2 YYEKEE, per germline (reference sequence). CDR3 loop: CASSLEEVPGSTFF. CDR3 nucleotides: TGTGCCAGCAGCTTGGAGGAGGTTCCGGGTAGTACTTTCTTT.